The 29 T cell receptor beta chains given below trace back to one sample, sequenced in a study of quantifying T cell responses using KT2 cells. Study as a whole: Reverse transcription used primers in the TCR alpha and beta constant regions.

The cDNA 3' end received a ligated oligonucleotide with a UMI. An equimolar mix of RC1.1 and RC1.2 primed the beta chain across TRBC1 and TRBC2. TCRdb recomputed calls from the UMI-ligation and nested PCR reads with MiXCR, one row per CDR3 protein. Of 40,000 to 50,000 distinct CDR3 sequences in the sample, around 15% were seen once. The sequencing input was PBMCs spiked with cells of the T cell clone KT2. Receptors were obtained from a human donor.

A few counts support this clonotype. V usage is TRBV20-1 and J usage is TRBJ1-2, with TRBD1 as a possible D gene (5 bases). Germline CDR1 reads DFQATT; CDR2 reads SNEGSKA (reference sequence). The CDR3 extends over 18 amino acids. The V and J ends lost 4 bases and 2 bases respectively, with 26 bases between them. The CDR3 here is CSAIPEMISGRRNYGYTF. CDR3 sequence (DNA): TGCAGTGCTATCCCCGAGATGATTTCGGGGCGGCGGAACTATGGCTACACCTTC.

The table lists this clonotype with many counts. This chain joins TRBV30 and TRBJ2-7; unclear D gene. CDR1 is GTSNPN and CDR2 is SVGIG in the germline V gene (reference sequence). The V end was cut by 0 bases, the J end by 4 bases, with 7 bases between. This CDR3 has 12 amino acids. The CDR3 region has the DNA TGTGCCTGGAGTGTTGGGATTTACGAGCAGTACTTC. The encoded protein is CAWSVGIYEQYF.

This clonotype turned up a few times. The chain employs TRBV11-3 and TRBJ1-3; D gene uncertain. The V gene's germline CDR1 is SGHNT and CDR2 YENEEA. Trimming took off 6 bases at V and 4 bases at J, with 13 bases between the two ends. The CDR3 extends over 14 amino acids. Here the CDR3 DNA reads TGTGCCAGCAGTCATAGGACGCGAGGAAACACCATATATTTT. It is translated as CASSHRTRGNTIYF.

The V and J genes are TRBV11-2 and TRBJ1-4; 8 positions agree with TRBD1. The CDR3 consists of 16 residues. CDR1 SGHAT and CDR2 FQNNGV come from the germline V gene. V was clipped by 4 bases and J by 5 bases; unmatched bases: 9. The CDR3 nucleotides are TGTGCCAGCAGCTCTAGTCGGGACAGGCAAAATGAAAAACTGTTTTTT. The encoded protein is CASSSSRDRQNEKLFF.

This clonotype was seen a few times. The J gene is TRBJ2-1, the V gene TRBV20-1; 10 bases map to TRBD1. Germline V CDR1 and CDR2: DFQATT, SNEGSKA (reference sequence). V shed 3 bases and J 2 bases; nucleotides not matched to a gene: 7. This CDR3 has 16 amino acids. The CDR3 loop reads CSASFPDRGTYNEQFF. CDR3 DNA sequence: TGCAGTGCTAGCTTCCCGGACAGGGGGACCTACAATGAGCAGTTCTTC.

The chain links TRBV2 to TRBJ1-1, with 9 bases matching TRBD1. J was trimmed by 10 bases and V by 7 bases; bases with no gene match: 13. Germline CDR1 and CDR2: SNHLY and FYNNEI. The CDR3 has 14 amino acids. The CDR3 spells CASNWGTGFKGAFF. CDR3 in DNA: TGTGCCAGCAATTGGGGGACAGGGTTTAAGGGAGCTTTCTTT.

The gene calls are TRBV5-1 and TRBJ2-3; D remains unclear. Germline CDR1 is SGHRS and CDR2 is YFSETQ. The CDR3 covers 14 residues. The V end was cut by 4 bases, the J end by 0 bases, with 9 bases between. CDR3 residues: CASSVTSSTDTQYF. Written as DNA, the CDR3 is TGCGCCAGCAGCGTAACTTCTAGCACAGATACGCAGTATTTT.

This clonotype showed up just a few times. The chain uses TRBV15 and TRBJ2-6; 9 bases are shared with TRBD1. The CDR3 spans 16 residues. Losses at the gene ends were 8 bases for V and 0 bases for J; bases not matched to a gene: 5. CDR1 and CDR2 (germline): LNHNV, YYDKDF (reference sequence). CDR3 region: CATGTGLYSGANVLTF. The CDR3 nucleotides read TGTGCCACCGGGACAGGGCTTTACTCTGGGGCCAACGTCCTGACTTTC.

The chain carries TRBV12-3 or TRBV12-4 and TRBJ1-1; D call uncertain. This CDR3 contains 15 residues. V shed 5 bases and J shed 0 bases, with 13 bases lying between them. CDR3 nucleotides: TGTGCCAGCAGTCACCCCGGGGATATGAACACTGAAGCTTTCTTT. Its translation is CASSHPGDMNTEAFF.

The rearrangement links TRBV20-1 to TRBJ2-7; 8 bases agree with TRBD2. Germline V gives CDR1 DFQATT, CDR2 SNEGSKA (reference sequence). The CDR3 spans 14 residues. With V trimmed by 5 bases and J by 5 bases, 11 bases remained unmatched. CDR3 region: CSALRQRESNEQYF. The CDR3, as DNA: TGCAGTGCTCTCCGCCAGCGGGAGAGTAACGAGCAGTACTTC.

At least ten counts were recorded for this clonotype. Here the CDR3 DNA reads TGTGCCAGCAGCCAAGATCTCACAGGCCGCCGGGGGACCCAGTACTTC. The encoded protein is CASSQDLTGRRGTQYF. The chain employs TRBV3-1 and TRBJ2-5; D may match TRBD1 or TRBD2 (5 bases each). This CDR3 comprises 16 residues. Per germline, CDR1 LGHDT and CDR2 YNNKEL (reference sequence). Trimming cost V 0 bases and J 7 bases, with 18 bases left between them.

This clonotype was picked up a small number of times. V and J are TRBV6-6 and TRBJ2-6; 8 nucleotides match TRBD1. V dropped 2 bases and J dropped 4; count of bases not matched to a gene: 13. CDR1 is MNHNY, CDR2 SVGAGI, per germline (reference sequence). The CDR3 runs 19 residues. CDR3 protein: CASSYPQGAPETGANVLTF. DNA of the CDR3: TGTGCCAGCAGTTACCCTCAGGGGGCCCCCGAAACAGGGGCCAACGTCCTGACTTTC.

This rearrangement joins TRBV7-8 to TRBJ1-6, with D hard to call. Looked up from germline, CDR1 is SGHVS and CDR2 is FQNEAQ. The CDR3 totals 12 residues. Trimming cost V 6 bases and J 1 base, with 1 base left between them. The CDR3 protein is CASRSYNSPLHF. DNA for the CDR3: TGTGCCAGCAGATCCTATAATTCACCCCTCCACTTT.

This sequence joins TRBV11-2 and TRBJ2-2; D gene uncertain. With 5 bases removed from V and 6 bases from J, the gap between germline ends came to 7 bases. The CDR3 consists of 12 residues. Germline CDR1 reads SGHAT; CDR2 reads FQNNGV. CDR3 sequence: CASSRDAGELFF. CDR3 DNA: TGTGCCAGCAGCCGCGACGCCGGGGAGCTGTTTTTT.

This chain uses TRBV6-6 with TRBJ2-5; D may be TRBD1 or TRBD2 (5 bases each). The V end lost 0 bases, the J end lost 4 bases, and 9 bases lay between the germline ends. Germline CDR1 is MNHNY and CDR2 is SVGAGI (reference sequence). The CDR3 totals 14 residues. This CDR3 reads CASSYSGTVETQYF. CDR3 coding DNA: TGTGCCAGCAGTTACTCCGGGACGGTAGAGACCCAGTACTTC.

This rearrangement joins TRBV9 to TRBJ2-1; 8 nucleotides line up with TRBD2. The CDR3 extends over 18 amino acids. Losses at the gene ends were 3 bases for V and 7 bases for J; bases not matched to a gene: 18. Germline CDR1 reads SGDLS; CDR2 reads YYNGEE. The CDR3 loop is CASSDPDTGGELWNEQFF. Written as DNA, the CDR3 is TGTGCCAGCAGCGATCCCGACACCGGGGGGGAGCTGTGGAATGAGCAGTTCTTC.

This chain links TRBV3-1 with TRBJ2-5, with TRBD2 identical over 7 bases. V lost 0 bases to trimming and J lost 9 bases; unmatched junction nucleotides: 10. Germline lookup yields CDR1 LGHDT and CDR2 YNNKEL (reference sequence). CDR3 length: 15 amino acids. The CDR3 DNA reads as TGTGCCAGCAGCCAAGATCTGAGCGGGGTCGGAGCCCAGTACTTC. It translates to CASSQDLSGVGAQYF.

J is TRBJ2-5 and V is TRBV4-1; D gene ambiguous. The ends were cut back, 4 bases at V and 4 bases at J, with 10 bases in the middle. The V gene's germline CDR1 is MGHRA and CDR2 YSYEKL. The CDR3 runs 13 residues. The CDR3 sequence: CASSRFLGETQYF. DNA for the CDR3: TGCGCCAGCAGCCGTTTTTTGGGAGAGACCCAGTACTTC.

The chain joins TRBV12-3 or TRBV12-4 to TRBJ2-7, with a tentative D call TRBD2 (5 bases). Trimming pared 6 bases from V and 3 bases from J, leaving 21 bases between. The CDR3 spans 16 residues. The CDR3 DNA sequence: TGTGCCAGCAGCCCCGCAGAGAGGGAAGACCTCTACGAGCAGTACTTC. It encodes CASSPAEREDLYEQYF.

This clonotype was observed a handful of times. This chain links TRBV7-8 with TRBJ1-1; 9 bases are a match to TRBD1. This CDR3 comprises 13 residues. CDR1 and CDR2 (germline): SGHVS, FQNEAQ. V was pared by 10 bases and J by 6 bases, with 9 bases of the junction left unmatched. The CDR3 region is CATSRDRVSEAFF. The CDR3 DNA sequence: TGTGCCACCAGTCGGGACAGGGTGTCTGAAGCTTTCTTT.

This clonotype was seen repeatedly, ten times or more. The chain links TRBV29-1 to TRBJ1-5; no reliable D call. CDR3 length equals 14 residues. Germline V gene sequence: CDR1 SQVTM, CDR2 ANQGSEA. The germline V and J ends were trimmed by 8 bases and 2 bases, with 16 bases remaining between them. The CDR3 sequence is CSTAEGLGNQPQHF. CDR3 coding DNA: TGCAGCACTGCGGAGGGATTGGGCAATCAGCCCCAGCATTTT.

This clonotype was observed a handful of times. Written as DNA, the CDR3 is TGTGCCAGCAGCCCCGGAGGGGCTTATAATTCACCCCTCCACTTT. Translation: CASSPGGAYNSPLHF. This chain joins TRBV3-1 and TRBJ1-6; a weak D match, TRBD1 (5 bases). The V gene lost 4 bases and the J gene lost 4 bases, with 11 bases spanning the gap. The germline gives CDR1 LGHDT, CDR2 YNNKEL (reference sequence). The CDR3 is 15 amino acids.

The rearrangement uses TRBV11-2 and TRBJ2-3; TRBD1 matches at 10 bases. The V and J ends lost 2 bases and 4 bases, in that order; junction bases with no gene match: 9. The CDR3 runs to 17 residues. Germline V gene data show CDR1 as SGHAT and CDR2 as FQNNGV. CDR3: CASSLRAGTGVPDTQYF. The DNA of the CDR3 is TGTGCCAGCAGCTTAAGGGCCGGGACAGGGGTTCCAGATACGCAGTATTTT.

At least ten counts were recorded for this clonotype. The genes are TRBV12-3 or TRBV12-4 and TRBJ2-5; D possibly matches TRBD1 or TRBD2 (5 bases each). CDR3 length: 14 residues. V shed 3 bases and J shed 5 bases, with 13 bases lying between them. This CDR3 reads CASSLGTTGETQYF. CDR3 bases: TGTGCCAGCAGTTTGGGGACCACCGGTGAGACCCAGTACTTC.

The V call is TRBV4-1, the J call TRBJ1-2; D gene unclear. The V end was cut by 1 base, the J end by 4 bases, with 7 bases between. Per the germline V gene, CDR1 is MGHRA and CDR2 is YSYEKL. The CDR3 is 13 residues long. CDR3 residues: CASSQGRRYGYTF. CDR3 nucleotides: TGCGCCAGCAGCCAAGGACGGCGCTATGGCTACACCTTC.

The CDR3 sequence is CASSLKGTYNEQFF. The CDR3 DNA follows: TGTGCCAGCAGCTTAAAGGGCACCTACAATGAGCAGTTCTTC. The rearrangement joins TRBV7-9 to TRBJ2-1; D is unresolved. The CDR3 consists of 14 residues. V dropped 2 bases and J dropped 2 bases, with 7 bases sitting between them. CDR1 and CDR2 (germline): SEHNR, FQNEAQ (reference sequence).

This rearrangement joins TRBV20-1 to TRBJ1-1; D gene unclear. CDR1 is DFQATT and CDR2 is SNEGSKA in the germline V gene (reference sequence). This CDR3 contains 14 residues. V lost 6 bases, J lost 1 base, and 15 bases lay in between. CDR3 nucleotide sequence: TGCAGTGCAACTTCCACCCCGGGGAACACTGAAGCTTTCTTT. Amino acids: CSATSTPGNTEAFF.

The chain uses TRBV4-2 and TRBJ2-1; TRBD1 agrees at 7 bases. Germline V gene lookup returns CDR1 LGHNA and CDR2 YNFKEQ. The junction had 7 bases not matched to a gene; V was cut back by 7 bases and J by 13 bases. The CDR3 contains 11 residues. The CDR3 here is CASTGYRGQFF. The CDR3 region has the DNA TGTGCCAGCACTGGCTACAGGGGCCAGTTCTTC.

The chain couples TRBV19 to TRBJ2-5, with 7 bases lining up with TRBD2. CDR3 length: 13 residues. Germline assignment: CDR1 LNHDA and CDR2 SQIVND (reference sequence). The ends lost 9 bases at V and 5 bases at J; junction bases unmatched: 9. The CDR3 is CASAGRERETQYF. CDR3 nucleotides: TGTGCCAGCGCGGGGCGGGAGAGGGAGACCCAGTACTTC. The complete variable domain, with remaining parts taken from reference TRBV19 and TRBJ2-5, reads DGGITQSPKYLFRKEGQNVTLSCEQNLNHDAMYWYRQDPGQGLRLIYYSQIVNDFQKGDIAEGYSVSREKKESFPLTVTSAQKNPTAFYLCASAGRERETQYFGPGTRLLVL.